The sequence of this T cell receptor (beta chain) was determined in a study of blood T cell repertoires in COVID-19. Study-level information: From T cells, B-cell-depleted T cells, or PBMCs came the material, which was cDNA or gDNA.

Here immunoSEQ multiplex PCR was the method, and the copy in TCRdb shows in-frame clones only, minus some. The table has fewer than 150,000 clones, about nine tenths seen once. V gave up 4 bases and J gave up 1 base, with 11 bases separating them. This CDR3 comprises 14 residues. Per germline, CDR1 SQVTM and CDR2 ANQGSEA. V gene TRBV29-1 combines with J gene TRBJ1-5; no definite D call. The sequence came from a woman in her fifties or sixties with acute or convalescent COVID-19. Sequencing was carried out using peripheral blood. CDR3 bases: TGCAGCGTTGCCTCAGGATCCAGCAATCAGCCCCAGCATTTT. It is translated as CSVASGSSNQPQHF.